The clone carrying this TCR beta chain was seen a single time. The antigen remains unidentified. TCRdb recomputed calls from the reads with MiXCR, one row per CDR3 protein. The data contain some 500,000 distinct CDR3 sequences, over 35% of them singletons. The data were obtained in a study of T cell repertoires in cytomegalovirus infection. Study context: Matching HLA type and CMV infection were both indicated by public TCR beta signatures.

The sample consisted of cultured PBMCs, taken from culture after CMV antigen stimulation. This receptor was obtained from a human donor in good health (CMV status not recorded). Some clones in this sample may be carry-over from other donors' samples.

As DNA, the CDR3 is TGTGCCAGCAGCTTGGTAACTGCCTGGAACTATGGCTACACCTTC. Translated: CASSLVTAWNYGYTF. The V and J genes are TRBV5-6 and TRBJ1-2, with D hard to call. The germline V gene has CDR1 SGHDT and CDR2 YYEEEE. Trimming removed 0 bases from V and 2 bases from J, with 11 bases in between. This CDR3 is built from 15 residues.